The 3 T cell receptor beta chains listed next were all sequenced from one sample in a study of blood T cell repertoires in COVID-19. This table comes from immunoSEQ multiplex PCR, and its TCRdb copy is limited to in-frame clones, with some not included. The table has under 20,000 clones, over 70% seen once. Material for sequencing was peripheral blood. The receptors come from a man older than 75 with acute or convalescent COVID-19.

The rearrangement uses TRBV6-2 or TRBV6-3 and TRBJ2-7; D is possibly TRBD2 (5 bases). The CDR3 runs to 13 residues. V was trimmed by 2 bases and J by 0 bases, leaving 5 bases between them. Germline V gene sequence: CDR1 MNHEY, CDR2 SVGEGT. The CDR3 DNA follows: TGTGCCAGCAGTTACGACTACTCCTACGAGCAGTACTTC. Encoded protein: CASSYDYSYEQYF.

The J gene is TRBJ2-1, the V gene TRBV7-9; tentatively, D is TRBD1 (6 bases). The V end was cut by 5 bases, the J end by 7 bases, with 15 bases between. Germline loops: CDR1 SEHNR, CDR2 FQNEAQ (reference sequence). This CDR3 spans 14 amino acids. For the CDR3, the DNA is TGTGCCAGCAGCGATACAGGGATCGGGAATGAGCAGTTCTTC. Protein: CASSDTGIGNEQFF.

The chain recombines TRBV11-2 with TRBJ1-6, with D tentatively TRBD1 (5 bases). This CDR3 has 16 amino acids. The germline V and J ends were trimmed by 8 bases and 8 bases, with 22 bases remaining between them. Germline V CDR1 and CDR2: SGHAT, FQNNGV. As DNA, the CDR3 is TGTGCCAGCTCAATTAAGGCCGTACAGGCCGATTCACCCCTCCACTTT. Protein: CASSIKAVQADSPLHF.